These 20 T cell receptor beta chains came from one sample sequenced in a study of response to subunit inactivated influenza vaccine. TCRdb fed the RT-PCR reads into MiXCR, producing one record per CDR3 protein. The sample lists 400,000 to 650,000 distinct CDR3 sequences, more than 7% seen once, with roughly 13% in the top ten. The starting material was PBMCs from blood, obtained roughly 24 months after vaccination. These receptors were taken from a man between 50 and 70 years old who received an inactivated influenza vaccine.

The table lists this clonotype with a few counts. The CDR3 region is CSVEDLAGNGNTIYF. The CDR3 region has the DNA TGCAGCGTTGAAGATTTGGCAGGGAATGGAAACACCATATATTTT. The chain couples TRBV29-1 to TRBJ1-3, with a tentative D call TRBD1 (5 bases). In germline, CDR1 is SQVTM, CDR2 ANQGSEA. The CDR3 extends over 15 amino acids. V lost 0 bases, J lost 3 bases, and 12 bases lay in between.

The chain employs TRBV6-5 and TRBJ2-7, with D maybe TRBD1 (6 bases). V was pared by 4 bases and J by 7 bases, with 23 bases between. The CDR3 consists of 16 residues. Germline V gene sequence: CDR1 MNHEY, CDR2 SVGAGI. The CDR3 DNA sequence: TGTGCCAGCAGTTCCATTCCGGGACAACCCTACTTAGAGCAGTACTTC. Residues: CASSSIPGQPYLEQYF.

The chain has TRBV5-1 and TRBJ2-3, with TRBD2 matching over 10 bases. V shed 4 bases and J 1 base; nucleotides not matched to a gene: 3. Germline CDR1 is SGHRS and CDR2 is YFSETQ. The CDR3 length is 15 residues. The CDR3 DNA reads as TGCGCCAGCAGCCTAGCGGGAGACCGCACAGATACGCAGTATTTT. Its protein is CASSLAGDRTDTQYF.

This clonotype was seen a handful of times. This chain links TRBV3-1 with TRBJ2-5; TRBD2 agrees at 8 bases. The CDR3 contains 14 residues. Trimming at V came to 6 bases and at J to 4 bases, leaving 7 bases not matched to a gene. Germline CDR1 LGHDT, CDR2 YNNKEL (reference sequence). The CDR3 loop is CASSTRGGPETQYF. DNA of the CDR3: TGTGCCAGCAGTACCCGGGGGGGGCCAGAGACCCAGTACTTC.

This clonotype was observed many times. This chain joins TRBV6-2 or TRBV6-3 and TRBJ2-1; 8 bases align to TRBD1. Germline CDR1 is MNHEY and CDR2 is SVGEGT. The ends lost 2 bases at V and 6 bases at J; junction bases unmatched: 3. The CDR3 contains 14 residues. CDR3 in amino acids: CASSYTQGGNEQFF. The CDR3 nucleotides read TGTGCCAGCAGTTACACACAGGGGGGCAATGAGCAGTTCTTC.

This clonotype was observed at least ten times. The chain joins TRBV7-9 to TRBJ2-1; D uncertain. Germline loops: CDR1 SEHNR, CDR2 FQNEAQ (reference sequence). The V gene lost 0 bases and the J gene lost 8 bases, with 5 bases spanning the gap. This CDR3 is built from 12 residues. CDR3 coding DNA: TGTGCCAGCAGCTTAGCGATGGATGAGCAGTTCTTC. Its protein product is CASSLAMDEQFF.

This clonotype appeared many times. The chain recombines TRBV28 with TRBJ2-1, with 8 bases matching TRBD1. The CDR3 consists of 14 residues. Germline lookup yields CDR1 MDHEN and CDR2 SYDVKM. V was clipped by 5 bases and J by 12 bases; unmatched bases: 12. The DNA for the CDR3 is TGTGCCAGCAGTCATCGGGACAGGCGAACTTCGCAGTTCTTC. Its protein product is CASSHRDRRTSQFF.

About this clonotype: One end of the junction varies from germline; a read error may be responsible. The chain is built from TRBV2 and TRBJ2-6; 7 bases align to TRBD1. CDR3 size: 16 residues. The germline V gene encodes CDR1 SNHLY and CDR2 FYNNEI. In DNA, the CDR3 is TGTGCCAGCAGTGTGGGACAGCTTTCTGGGGCCAACATCCTGACTTTC. Translation: CASSVGQLSGANILTF. Supplemented by reference TRBV2 and TRBJ2-6, the full variable domain reads EPEVTQTPSHQVTQMGQEVILRCVPISNHLYFYWYRQILGQKVEFLVSFYNNEISEKSEIFDDQFSVERPDGSNFTLKIRSTKLEDSAMYFCASSVGQLSGANILTFGAGSRLTVL.

This chain joins TRBV5-1 and TRBJ1-4; D is possibly TRBD1 (5 bases). V lost 4 bases, J lost 7 bases, and 26 bases lay in between. CDR3 length equals 18 residues. Germline CDR1 reads SGHRS; CDR2 reads YFSETQ. The CDR3 spells CASSTRGGRAPGGEKLFF. The DNA for the CDR3 is TGCGCCAGCAGCACCCGCGGGGGTAGGGCACCCGGTGGTGAAAAACTGTTTTTT.

The sample holds many counts of this clonotype. The CDR3 region is CASSLGSGDSGANVLTF. The CDR3 nucleotides read TGCGCCAGCAGCTTGGGGTCAGGCGATTCTGGGGCCAACGTCCTGACTTTC. The chain joins TRBV5-1 to TRBJ2-6; D not certain. The CDR3 has 17 amino acids. Trimming took 0 bases from V and 1 from J, leaving 11 bases between them. In germline, CDR1 is SGHRS, CDR2 YFSETQ.

With respect to this clonotype: An end of the junction does not agree with germline; a read error may underlie this. The genes are TRBV7-7 and TRBJ2-5; 11 nucleotides align to TRBD2. CDR1 and CDR2 (germline): SSHAT, FNYEAQ (reference sequence). The CDR3 consists of 14 residues. This chain's CDR3 is CASRLTSGDETQYF. DNA for the CDR3: TGTGCTAGCAGATTGACTAGCGGGGACGAGACCCAGTACTTC.

Points on this clonotype: The germline gene is not matched at one end of the junction; a read error may be the cause. The chain is built from TRBV12-3 or TRBV12-4 and TRBJ2-3, with 14 nucleotides matching TRBD2. The CDR3 covers 19 residues. The CDR3 DNA reads as TGTGCCAGCAGTCTAGCGCCTGGGACTAGCGGGGGATTATCGGATACGCAGTATTTT. It codes for CASSLAPGTSGGLSDTQYF.

The rearrangement uses TRBV7-8 and TRBJ1-5; D remains unclear. Germline V gene data show CDR1 as SGHVS and CDR2 as FQNEAQ. The CDR3 covers 18 residues. The ends were cut back, 5 bases at V and 0 bases at J, with 20 bases in the middle. The CDR3 region is CASSRYLSNPYSNQPQHF. Here the CDR3 DNA reads TGTGCCAGCAGCAGATACCTTAGTAACCCTTATAGCAATCAGCCCCAGCATTTT.

This clonotype was observed a few times. The CDR3 loop reads CSANPGGAGGYTF. The CDR3 DNA follows: TGCAGTGCGAACCCAGGGGGCGCAGGGGGCTACACCTTC. The chain uses TRBV20-1 and TRBJ1-2; 8 bases fit TRBD1. This CDR3 is built from 13 residues. V shed 6 bases and J 8 bases; nucleotides not matched to a gene: 11. Germline-derived CDR1 and CDR2 are DFQATT and SNEGSKA (reference sequence).

There are many counts of this clonotype. The chain uses TRBV20-1 and TRBJ2-4, with D uncertain. The CDR3 contains 14 residues. The germline V and J ends were trimmed by 1 base and 0 bases, with 7 bases remaining between them. Per the germline V gene, CDR1 is DFQATT and CDR2 is SNEGSKA (reference sequence). CDR3 DNA sequence: TGCAGTGCTAGAGTGCGGACAGCCAAAAACATTCAGTACTTC. This sequence encodes CSARVRTAKNIQYF.

The rearrangement uses TRBV27 and TRBJ2-2, with 11 bases matching TRBD1. This CDR3 has 18 amino acids. Germline values: CDR1 MNHEY, CDR2 SMNVEV (reference sequence). Trimming removed 6 bases from V and 0 bases from J; junction bases left unmatched: 9. In DNA, the CDR3 is TGTGCCAGCAGGGGGGGGACAGGGGGACCCACGAACACCGGGGAGCTGTTTTTT. Its protein product is CASRGGTGGPTNTGELFF.

This clonotype has only a few counts. A much larger clonotype is one base distant, so this may be a read error. This sequence joins TRBV7-2 and TRBJ2-3; D not certain. CDR3 length: 11 residues. V was trimmed by 3 bases and J by 7 bases, leaving 5 bases between them. Per the germline V gene, CDR1 is SGHTA and CDR2 is FQGNSA. The CDR3 reads CASSFKNTQYF. The CDR3 nucleotides read TGTGCCAGCAGCTTTAAGAATACGCAGTATTTT.

This clonotype turned up a few times. The V call is TRBV29-1, the J call TRBJ2-7; 7 nucleotides match TRBD1. This CDR3 has 13 residues. Germline loops: CDR1 SQVTM, CDR2 ANQGSEA. The trim removed 6 bases at V and 1 base at J, leaving 6 bases unmatched. The CDR3 DNA sequence: TGCAGCGTCGAGGACAGGTATTCCTACGAGCAGTACTTC. It codes for CSVEDRYSYEQYF.

This clonotype was counted at least ten times. V and J are TRBV7-2 and TRBJ2-4; 10 bases are shared with TRBD2. Germline V lookup: CDR1 SGHTA, CDR2 FQGNSA. The CDR3 length is 14 residues. J gave up 13 bases and V 5 bases, and 11 bases lay outside the gene matches. In DNA form, the CDR3 reads TGTGCCAGCAGCGTTAGCGGGGGGCCGGGGGAACAGTACTTC. Encoded protein: CASSVSGGPGEQYF.

This clonotype was counted a few times. This chain joins TRBV3-1 and TRBJ2-5, with 8 bases lining up with TRBD2. The CDR3 has 15 amino acids. The V and J ends lost 3 bases and 8 bases, in that order; junction bases with no gene match: 11. Germline CDR1 LGHDT, CDR2 YNNKEL (reference sequence). The CDR3 reads CASSHGTRLIATQYF. In DNA form, the CDR3 reads TGTGCCAGCAGCCACGGGACTAGACTTATAGCAACCCAGTACTTC.